A selection of T cell receptor beta chains follows, all from one sample in a study of blood T cell repertoires in COVID-19. Libraries were prepared by immunoSEQ multiplex PCR; TCRdb keeps only in-frame clonotypes and omits some of them. The sample contains about 350,000 clones, roughly 90% of which appear only once. Sequencing input: PBMCs or T cells enriched from blood (not recorded which). The source of these receptors is a woman aged 30 to 39 who had been exposed to COVID-19. Each CDR3 is given with its conserved first and last residue. Each record gives: V gene, J gene, D gene, clone size, CDR3 DNA, CDR3 protein. A D gene is named only where the DNA matches it firmly. For some rows the clone size is stated as once, few or many, or as a class when expanded; others skip it.

TRBV12-3/TRBV12-4	TRBJ1-1	NA	NA	TGTGCCAGCAGGCGACAGTTGAACACTGAAGCTTTCTTT	CASRRQLNTEAFF
TRBV12-2	TRBJ2-2	NA	NA	TGTGCAAGTCGCTTAGCGCGCGGTACTAGCGGGAGGGCGAACACCGGGGAGCTGTTTTTT	CASRLARGTSGRANTGELFF
TRBV18	TRBJ1-1	TRBD1	NA	TGTGCCAGCTCACCAGAGTTACAGGGGGCTCCTGAAGCTTTCTTT	CASSPELQGAPEAFF
TRBV7-9	TRBJ1-3	TRBD1	NA	TGTGCCAGCAGCTCAACAGGGGTTGGAAACACCATATATTTT	CASSSTGVGNTIYF
TRBV14	TRBJ2-1	NA	NA	TGTGCCAGCAGTCGGACAATTTTTTGGTCACCTGAGCAGTTCTTC	CASSRTIFWSPEQFF
TRBV4-2	TRBJ2-7	TRBD2	NA	TGTGCCAGCAGCCAGCTAGCGGGAGTAGGCGAGCAGTACTTC	CASSQLAGVGEQYF
TRBV19	TRBJ2-7	TRBD2	NA	TGTGCCAGTAGTATTTCGGGAGGTCCCTACGAGCAGTACTTC	CASSISGGPYEQYF
TRBV6-5	TRBJ1-6	TRBD1	NA	TGTGCCAGCAGTACGACAGGGCGGGATTCACCCCTCCACTTT	CASSTTGRDSPLHF
TRBV29-1	TRBJ1-1	TRBD1	NA	TGCAGCGTGACACCTCAGGGGGCGGGCACTGAAGCTTTCTTT	CSVTPQGAGTEAFF
TRBV6-1	TRBJ2-1	TRBD1	few	TGTGCCAGCAGTGAAGCGGAAACAGGGGGCCACAATGAGCAGTTCTTC	CASSEAETGGHNEQFF
TRBV28	TRBJ2-7	TRBD2	NA	TGTGCCAGCAGTTCCCCCGGACTAGCGGGAGGTCTGTACGAGCAGTACTTC	CASSSPGLAGGLYEQYF
TRBV6-5	TRBJ1-2	NA	NA	TGTGCCAGCAGTTACTCGGGGGGGGTTGGCTACACCTTC	CASSYSGGVGYTF
TRBV27	TRBJ2-7	NA	NA	TGTGCCAGCAGTTTATCGATGTGGCTGCCGGGGAGGGGGGAGCAGTACTTC	CASSLSMWLPGRGEQYF
TRBV7-2	TRBJ2-3	TRBD1	NA	TGTGCCAGCAGTCTACGACGACAGGGGACAGATACGCAGTATTTT	CASSLRRQGTDTQYF
TRBV6-5	TRBJ2-7	NA	NA	TGTGCCAGCAGTTACGGCGGGAACCACTACGAGCAGTACTTC	CASSYGGNHYEQYF
TRBV19	TRBJ2-1	TRBD2	NA	TGTGCCAGTAGTATAAGAAGAGCGGGACCCTACAATGAGCAGTTCTTC	CASSIRRAGPYNEQFF
TRBV19	TRBJ1-1	TRBD1	NA	TGTGCCAGTAGTGTAGGGACAGGGGTAGGTGCTTTCTTT	CASSVGTGVGAFF
TRBV19	TRBJ2-7	TRBD2	NA	TGTGCCAGTAACGGGGCGGGAGCCGCCTCCTACGAGCAGTACTTC	CASNGAGAASYEQYF
TRBV7-9	TRBJ2-1	TRBD2	NA	TGTGCCAGCACCCACAATGGACTAGCGGGAGTTGGGGGGTTCTTC	CASTHNGLAGVGGFF
TRBV19	TRBJ2-3	TRBD2	NA	TGTGCCAGTATGGACGGGAGGAAGGCAGATACGCAGTATTTT	CASMDGRKADTQYF
TRBV28	TRBJ2-7	TRBD2	once	TGTGCCAGCAGTTTCCAGACTAGCGGGAGTTTAGGTAGGGCCTTC	CASSFQTSGSLGRAF
TRBV28	TRBJ1-1	NA	NA	TGTGCCAGCAGTTTATCCTACGGACAGATAAACACTGAAGCTTTCTTT	CASSLSYGQINTEAFF
TRBV11-3	TRBJ2-2	NA	NA	TGTGCCAGCAGCTCCCTCCGACATTCCGGGGAGCTGTTTTTT	CASSSLRHSGELFF
TRBV11-2	TRBJ1-6	TRBD1	few	TGTGCCAGCAGTTCGGGACAGGGCAATAATTCACCCCTCCACTTT	CASSSGQGNNSPLHF
TRBV5-1	TRBJ2-2	NA	NA	TGCGCCAGCAGCTTGCGGGCAGGGGAGAACACCGGGGAGCTGTTTTTT	CASSLRAGENTGELFF
TRBV7-9	TRBJ1-1	NA	NA	TGTGCCAGCAGCTTATTACCTTGGCCTGAAGCTTTCTTT	CASSLLPWPEAFF
TRBV7-9	TRBJ2-7	TRBD2	many	TGTGCCAGCTCGGGACTAGCGGGAGGTCCGGGGTCTTTTGAGCAGTACTTC	CASSGLAGGPGSFEQYF
TRBV7-3	TRBJ2-1	NA	NA	TGTGCCAGCAGCCCCCAGGGAAGCTCCTACAATGAGCAGTTCTTC	CASSPQGSSYNEQFF
TRBV4-2	TRBJ2-2	TRBD2	NA	TGTGCCAGCAGTCCTTATCCCCTACAGCGGGAGGGCCCCGGGGAGCTGTTTTTT	CASSPYPLQREGPGELFF
TRBV6-1	TRBJ1-5	NA	NA	TGTGCCAGCAGTGAAGCGCCCCTAGGGACTTTATACCCGGGGCCCCAGCATTTT	CASSEAPLGTLYPGPQHF
TRBV6-5	TRBJ1-1	NA	NA	TGTGCCAGCAGTTATTCGGGAGGAGGCACTGAAGCTTTCTTT	CASSYSGGGTEAFF
TRBV28	TRBJ2-5	TRBD1	NA	TGTGCCAGCAGCCCGCTGGGACAGGGGCTCCAAGAGACCCAGTACTTC	CASSPLGQGLQETQYF
TRBV6-5	TRBJ2-7	NA	once	TGTGCCAGCAGGATAGGACTTCACTCCTACGAGCAGTACTTC	CASRIGLHSYEQYF
TRBV4-1	TRBJ2-7	TRBD2	NA	TGCGCCAGCAGCCAAGAGCCTAGCGGGAGCTACGAGCAGTACTTC	CASSQEPSGSYEQYF
TRBV30	TRBJ1-4	TRBD1	NA	TGTGCCTGGAGTGGGGGACAGAAACTGTTTTTT	CAWSGGQKLFF
TRBV12-3/TRBV12-4	TRBJ2-3	NA	NA	TGTGCCAGCAGCCCACTAGGATTTACGCAGTATTTT	CASSPLGFTQYF
TRBV13	TRBJ1-1	NA	NA	TGTGCCAGCAGAGCCGGAGGAGGGGCCGCTGAAGCTTTCTTT	CASRAGGGAAEAFF